Following are 24 T cell receptor beta chains from one sample sequenced in a study of blood T cell repertoires in COVID-19 (dated by TCRdb to the early 2020s). The library was generated by the immunoSEQ multiplex PCR assay. Entries here come from immuneACCESS through TCRdb and include only in-frame sequences with V and J called. Some clones fail to appear in such tables; in the studies checked, an unresolved V gene covers under half of the shortfall, and the cause of the remainder is unknown. This sample lists 84,000 or so clones; around four fifths were detected once. About 18% of the sample belongs to the ten largest clones. Sequenced: peripheral blood. The origin of the receptors is an elderly man with active or convalescent COVID-19.

The chain couples TRBV27 to TRBJ1-5; TRBD1 matches 9 bases. In germline, CDR1 is MNHEY, CDR2 SMNVEV (reference sequence). The CDR3 extends over 15 amino acids. With V trimmed by 6 bases and J by 6 bases, 9 bases remained unmatched. CDR3 sequence: CASRRSGTGIQPQHF. In DNA, the CDR3 is TGTGCCAGCAGGCGGTCCGGGACAGGGATTCAGCCCCAGCATTTT.

This sequence joins TRBV4-1 and TRBJ1-6, with D uncertain. Per germline, CDR1 MGHRA and CDR2 YSYEKL. The V and J ends lost 1 base and 9 bases respectively, with 13 bases between them. The CDR3 runs 15 residues. This chain's CDR3 is CASSQGRVEGSPLHF. The DNA for the CDR3 is TGCGCCAGCAGCCAAGGACGGGTAGAGGGTTCACCCCTCCACTTT.

The V and J genes are TRBV28 and TRBJ2-3, with unresolved D. This CDR3 is built from 21 residues. V lost 2 bases and J lost 0, with 27 bases in between. The germline V gene has CDR1 MDHEN and CDR2 SYDVKM. The CDR3 sequence: CASSLPVRPLSGLTSTDTQYF. The CDR3 coding sequence is TGTGCCAGCAGTTTACCCGTTCGCCCGCTTTCAGGCCTCACTAGCACAGATACGCAGTATTTT.

The V and J genes are TRBV6-1 and TRBJ2-4; D is perhaps TRBD1 (5 bases). Trimming took 2 bases from V and 5 from J, leaving 7 bases between them. The CDR3 sequence is 13 residues long. Germline-derived CDR1 and CDR2 are MNHNS and SASEGT. CDR3 region: CASSEQGQNIQYF. As DNA, the CDR3 is TGTGCCAGCAGTGAACAGGGCCAAAACATTCAGTACTTC.

This sequence joins TRBV9 and TRBJ1-1, with 7 bases aligning to TRBD1. Unmatched junction bases numbered 10, after V lost 4 bases and J lost 4 bases. The CDR3 is 15 amino acids. CDR1 and CDR2 (germline): SGDLS, YYNGEE. DNA of the CDR3: TGTGCCAGCAGCCTATGGGACAGTGTCTTCACTGAAGCTTTCTTT. The encoded protein is CASSLWDSVFTEAFF.

This clone was observed a single time. The V call is TRBV7-2, the J call TRBJ1-2; TRBD1 might be the D (6 bases). Germline V CDR1 and CDR2: SGHTA, FQGNSA. The CDR3 extends over 16 amino acids. Trimming took 3 bases from V and 0 from J, leaving 14 bases between them. CDR3 region: CASSLGALTANYGYTF. The CDR3 nucleotides are TGTGCCAGCAGCTTGGGGGCCCTAACAGCTAACTATGGCTACACCTTC.

The CDR3 loop reads CASSFSGGDDTQYF. In DNA form, the CDR3 reads TGCGCCAGCAGCTTTAGCGGGGGGGATGATACGCAGTATTTT. The gene calls are TRBV5-1 and TRBJ2-3; TRBD2 agrees at 11 bases. The CDR3 consists of 14 residues. J was trimmed by 6 bases and V by 2 bases; bases with no gene match: 2. Germline-derived CDR1 and CDR2 are SGHRS and YFSETQ.

The chain has TRBV2 and TRBJ2-2; 7 positions match TRBD2. With 2 bases clipped from V and 4 bases from J, the junction kept 7 bases outside the gene matches. Germline V lookup: CDR1 SNHLY, CDR2 FYNNEI. This CDR3 has 16 amino acids. The CDR3 DNA sequence: TGTGCCAGCAGTGAACGCCGCGGGAGAATCACCGGGGAGCTGTTTTTT. Protein sequence: CASSERRGRITGELFF.

The CDR3 loop is CASSFQNRQQETQYF. DNA of the CDR3: TGTGCCAGCAGTTTTCAGAACAGACAACAAGAGACCCAGTACTTC. This chain connects TRBV28 to TRBJ2-5, with unresolved D. The ends were cut back, 3 bases at V and 2 bases at J, with 13 bases in the middle. The CDR3 spans 15 residues. CDR1 MDHEN and CDR2 SYDVKM come from the germline V gene. Filled out from reference TRBV28 and TRBJ2-5, the complete variable domain reads DVKVTQSSRYLVKRTGEKVFLECVQDMDHENMFWYRQDPGLGLRLIYFSYDVKMKEKGDIPEGYSVSREKKERFSLILESASTNQTSMYLCASSFQNRQQETQYFGPGTRLLVL.

The V gene is TRBV9, the J gene TRBJ2-5; possible D gene TRBD1, 5 bases. The CDR3 sequence is 14 residues long. V dropped 2 bases and J dropped 0 bases, with 8 bases sitting between them. Germline CDR1 is SGDLS and CDR2 is YYNGEE. CDR3 nucleotides: TGTGCCAGCAGCGTTACAGGATACCAAGAGACCCAGTACTTC. This encodes CASSVTGYQETQYF.

This chain connects TRBV28 to TRBJ1-4; a weak D match, TRBD1 (6 bases). Germline values: CDR1 MDHEN, CDR2 SYDVKM. The V end lost 6 bases, the J end lost 7 bases, and 9 bases lay between the germline ends. There are 12 residues in the CDR3. CDR3 coding DNA: TGTGCCAGCAGAACAGGGTTTGAAAAACTGTTTTTT. It codes for CASRTGFEKLFF.

The rearrangement joins TRBV28 to TRBJ1-1; 9 bases align to TRBD1. J gave up 6 bases and V 5 bases, and 7 bases lay outside the gene matches. The CDR3 spans 14 residues. CDR1 is MDHEN, CDR2 SYDVKM, per germline. DNA of the CDR3: TGTGCCAGCAGTATCGGGACAGGGAATGCTGAAGCTTTCTTT. This codes for CASSIGTGNAEAFF.

This rearrangement joins TRBV19 to TRBJ1-2; 7 bases map to TRBD1. V shed 4 bases, J shed 8 bases, and the junction held 7 bases outside the gene matches. The CDR3 is 13 residues long. The germline CDR1 and CDR2 sequences are LNHDA and SQIVND (reference sequence). The CDR3 reads CASSTDRERGYTF. CDR3 bases: TGTGCCAGTAGTACCGACAGGGAACGGGGCTACACCTTC.

The chain carries TRBV4-1 and TRBJ2-2; tentatively, D is TRBD1 (6 bases). Trimming took off 5 bases at V and 1 base at J, with 11 bases between the two ends. CDR1 is MGHRA, CDR2 YSYEKL, per germline. This CDR3 comprises 15 residues. The CDR3 loop is CASSADRLNTGELFF. The CDR3 DNA is TGCGCCAGCAGCGCCGACAGGCTGAACACCGGGGAGCTGTTTTTT.

The V gene is TRBV5-1, the J gene TRBJ2-6, with 7 bases identical to TRBD1. Germline trimming cut 5 bases from V and 0 bases from J; bases unmatched to any gene: 5. The CDR3 is 16 amino acids. In germline, CDR1 is SGHRS, CDR2 YFSETQ. CDR3 sequence (DNA): TGCGCCAGCAGGGGACAGCCTAGCTCTGGGGCCAACGTCCTGACTTTC. This sequence encodes CASRGQPSSGANVLTF. The complete variable domain, with remaining parts taken from reference TRBV5-1 and TRBJ2-6, reads KAGVTQTPRYLIKTRGQQVTLSCSPISGHRSVSWYQQTPGQGLQFLFEYFSETQRNKGNFPGRFSGRQFSNSRSEMNVSTLELGDSALYLCASRGQPSSGANVLTFGAGSRLTVL.

The rearrangement uses TRBV12-3 or TRBV12-4 and TRBJ1-1; 7 bases map to TRBD1. With 7 bases clipped from V and 5 bases from J, the junction kept 7 bases outside the gene matches. The length of the CDR3 is 13 residues. The CDR3 protein is CASTRQGVTEAFF. The CDR3 DNA follows: TGTGCCAGCACCCGCCAGGGGGTTACTGAAGCTTTCTTT.

This chain links TRBV30 with TRBJ1-1; D not certain. From germline, CDR1 is GTSNPN and CDR2 SVGIG (reference sequence). The CDR3 is 13 amino acids. Trimming shortened V by 3 bases and J by 3 bases, and 11 bases separated the two germline ends. CDR3 sequence reads: CAWSQEWYTEAFF. CDR3 DNA: TGTGCCTGGAGCCAAGAGTGGTACACTGAAGCTTTCTTT.

V usage is TRBV30 and J usage is TRBJ1-2; D is unresolved. The CDR3 spans 11 residues. CDR1 and CDR2 from the germline V gene are GTSNPN and SVGIG (reference sequence). Deletions cut 4 bases from V and 7 bases from J, with 10 bases between. In DNA, the CDR3 is TGTGCCTGGACTTCGACAACTGGCTACACCTTC. It translates to CAWTSTTGYTF.

This sequence joins TRBV10-2 and TRBJ2-5; possible D gene TRBD2, 5 bases. V was pared by 6 bases and J by 5 bases, with 13 bases between. This CDR3 has 13 residues. Germline V gives CDR1 WSHSY, CDR2 SAAADI. DNA for the CDR3: TGCGCCAGCAGCACCTATGAGCGGGAGACCCAGTACTTC. This translates into CASSTYERETQYF.

The chain links TRBV2 to TRBJ1-6, with D possibly TRBD1 on 5 matching bases. CDR3 length: 16 residues. V was pared by 3 bases and J by 3 bases, with 12 bases between. Per the germline V gene, CDR1 is SNHLY and CDR2 is FYNNEI. As DNA, the CDR3 is TGTGCCAGCAGTGATAGGGGCACAAACTATAATTCACCCCTCCACTTT. As protein: CASSDRGTNYNSPLHF.

The chain has TRBV28 and TRBJ1-5; D is ambiguous. The CDR3 runs 14 residues. V was trimmed by 6 bases and J by 5 bases, leaving 14 bases between them. Germline V gives CDR1 MDHEN, CDR2 SYDVKM. CDR3 coding DNA: TGTGCCAGCAGCTACACAAGAGGTTATCAGCCCCAGCATTTT. This sequence encodes CASSYTRGYQPQHF.

V is TRBV5-1 and J is TRBJ1-3, with TRBD1 matching 9 bases. CDR1 is SGHRS, CDR2 YFSETQ, per germline. Trimming took 0 bases from V and 0 from J; bases not matched to a gene: 4. The CDR3 has 17 residues. The CDR3, as DNA: TGCGCCAGCAGCTTGGATGGACAGGGGTCCTCTGGAAACACCATATATTTT. As protein: CASSLDGQGSSGNTIYF.

The chain combines TRBV19 with TRBJ2-7; weak D call: TRBD2 (5 bases). The germline CDR1 and CDR2 sequences are LNHDA and SQIVND (reference sequence). This CDR3 has 12 residues. V was cut by 7 bases and J by 5 bases, with 12 bases left in between. CDR3 in amino acids: CASTSSTDEQYV. The CDR3 bases are TGTGCCAGTACATCTAGCACTGACGAGCAGTACGTC.

The chain carries TRBV28 and TRBJ2-3; 9 nucleotides agree with TRBD2. The germline V gene encodes CDR1 MDHEN and CDR2 SYDVKM. CDR3 length: 12 amino acids. The V gene end was trimmed by 3 bases and the J gene end by 11 bases; junction bases not matched to a gene: 3. This CDR3 reads CASSFSGGGQYF. The CDR3 DNA reads TGTGCCAGCAGTTTTAGCGGGGGCGGGCAGTATTTT.